The entry below gives a single T cell receptor beta chain sequence along with its context. Its antigen is unidentified. Per germline, CDR1 DFQATT and CDR2 SNEGSKA (reference sequence). This CDR3 spans 15 amino acids. With 2 bases removed from V and 5 bases from J, the gap between germline ends came to 18 bases. The data originate from a study of metastatic and nonmetastatic thyroid tumors. Study details: Repertoires were compared across blood and tumor or nodule tissue from malignant and benign thyroid patients.

Study findings and constraints: In both blood and tumor samples, TCR beta diversity was reported significantly higher for malignant than benign nodules.

Original methodology: Variation in CDR3 across clinicopathological groups served as the basis for constructing a distant-metastasis classifier in papillary thyroid cancer. TCRdb ran MiXCR on the PCR reads. The V and J calls come from TCRdb's annotation, not from the publication. Here the sample spans roughly 6,000 clones, approximately 33% being singletons. There were no patients who had received any treatment before thyroid surgery. Source material: adjacent normal tissue. This chain connects TRBV20-1 to TRBJ2-5, with no clear D. The sequence came from a male donor with papillary thyroid cancer or a benign thyroid nodule (not recorded which). Some clones in this sample may be carry-over from other donors' samples. CDR3 region: CSARLSTDPRETQYF. The CDR3 nucleotides are TGCAGTGCTAGACTGAGTACGGACCCAAGGGAGACCCAGTACTTC.